The 3 T cell receptor beta chains below all came from one sample that was sequenced in a study of blood T cells in healthy people across ages. Then a second PCR, running roughly 7 to 11 cycles, was carried out with a sample-barcoded 5' primer and a J-beta primer mix. MiXCR, applied by TCRdb to the 5' RACE reads, yields one record per CDR3 protein. Found here are 850,000 to 1,100,000 distinct CDR3 sequences, 35% to 40% of them singletons; the top ten hold around 13%. Sequencing used blood. These receptors were taken from a man aged 18 to 35 in good health.

The table lists this clonotype with many counts. One end of the junction varies from germline; a read error may be responsible. The V gene is TRBV5-1, the J gene TRBJ1-1; 7 nucleotides agree with TRBD1. The CDR3 length is 16 residues. The V gene's germline CDR1 is SGHRS and CDR2 YFSETQ. CDR3 in DNA: TGTGCCAGCAGCTTAGATCCAGGGGGTATGAACACTGAAGCTTTCTTT. It translates to CASSLDPGGMNTEAFF.

The V call is TRBV6-2 or TRBV6-3, the J call TRBJ1-5; TRBD1 agrees at 10 bases. Germline V gene sequence: CDR1 MNHEY, CDR2 SVGEGT. J gave up 2 bases and V 11 bases, and 6 bases lay outside the gene matches. This CDR3 spans 14 amino acids. This CDR3 is CAVRGTGGNQPQHF. The CDR3 coding sequence is TGTGCCGTCAGGGGGACAGGGGGCAATCAGCCCCAGCATTTT.

The DNA of the CDR3 is TGTGCCAGCAGTGAGCCGGCGGGAAACACCATATATTTT. Amino acid sequence: CASSEPAGNTIYF. The V call is TRBV25-1, the J call TRBJ1-3; D not resolved. CDR1 and CDR2 (germline): MGHDK, SYGVNS. This CDR3 region has 13 residues. Trimming removed 3 bases from V and 4 bases from J, with 7 bases in between.